A single TCR beta chain is shown here with its context. The sample belongs to a study of T cell changes during pregnancy in multiple sclerosis. Some clones are missing from TCRdb's copy, which holds only in-frame ones; the method was immunoSEQ multiplex PCR. This sample carries some 70,000 clones, about 91% of them seen once, and the ten largest clones take around 1.3%. V was cut by 2 bases and J by 0 bases, with 11 bases left in between. This CDR3 has 15 amino acids. CDR1 and CDR2 (germline): MNHNS, SASEGT. V and J are TRBV6-1 and TRBJ2-7; perhaps TRBD1 as D (6 bases). The source material was peripheral blood, sampled in the second trimester of pregnancy. This TCR was sampled from a female donor in good health, enrolled as a control in a pregnancy study. This CDR3 reads CASSEHPGVSYEQYF. As DNA, the CDR3 is TGTGCCAGCAGTGAACACCCAGGGGTCTCCTACGAGCAGTACTTC.